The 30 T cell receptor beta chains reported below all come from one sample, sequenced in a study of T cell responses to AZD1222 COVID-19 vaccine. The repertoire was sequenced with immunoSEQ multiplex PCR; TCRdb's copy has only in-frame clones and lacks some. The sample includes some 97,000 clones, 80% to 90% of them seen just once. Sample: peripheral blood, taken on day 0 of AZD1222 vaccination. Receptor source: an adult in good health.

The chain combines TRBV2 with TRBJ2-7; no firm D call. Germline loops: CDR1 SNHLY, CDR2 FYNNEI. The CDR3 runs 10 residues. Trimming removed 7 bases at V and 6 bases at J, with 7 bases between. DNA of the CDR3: TGTGCCAGCAAGAGTGGCGAGCAGTACTTC. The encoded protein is CASKSGEQYF.

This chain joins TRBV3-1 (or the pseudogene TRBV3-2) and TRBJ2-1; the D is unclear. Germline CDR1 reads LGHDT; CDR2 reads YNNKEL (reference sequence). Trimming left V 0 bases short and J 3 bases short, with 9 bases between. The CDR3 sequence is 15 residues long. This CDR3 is CASSQDLVDYNEQFF. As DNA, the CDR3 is TGTGCCAGCAGCCAAGATTTAGTAGACTACAATGAGCAGTTCTTC.

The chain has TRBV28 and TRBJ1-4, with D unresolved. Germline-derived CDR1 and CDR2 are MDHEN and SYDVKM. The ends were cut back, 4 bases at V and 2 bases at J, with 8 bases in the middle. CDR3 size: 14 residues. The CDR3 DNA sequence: TGTGCCAGCAGTTGGGGTAGCACTAATGAAAAACTGTTTTTT. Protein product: CASSWGSTNEKLFF.

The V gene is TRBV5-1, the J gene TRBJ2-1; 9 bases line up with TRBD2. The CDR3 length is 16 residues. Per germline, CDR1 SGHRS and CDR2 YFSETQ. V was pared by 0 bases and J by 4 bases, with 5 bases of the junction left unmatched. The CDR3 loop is CASSLELLAGYNEQFF. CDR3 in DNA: TGCGCCAGCAGCTTGGAGTTGCTAGCGGGATACAATGAGCAGTTCTTC. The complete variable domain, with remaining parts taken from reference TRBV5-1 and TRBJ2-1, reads KAGVTQTPRYLIKTRGQQVTLSCSPISGHRSVSWYQQTPGQGLQFLFEYFSETQRNKGNFPGRFSGRQFSNSRSEMNVSTLELGDSALYLCASSLELLAGYNEQFFGPGTRLTVL.

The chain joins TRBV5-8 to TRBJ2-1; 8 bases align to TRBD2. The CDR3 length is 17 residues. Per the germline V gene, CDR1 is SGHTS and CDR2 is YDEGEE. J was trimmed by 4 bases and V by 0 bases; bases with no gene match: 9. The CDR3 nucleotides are TGTGCCAGCAGCTTGGAGGTTGGCCGGGGGGGGTACAATGAGCAGTTCTTC. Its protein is CASSLEVGRGGYNEQFF.

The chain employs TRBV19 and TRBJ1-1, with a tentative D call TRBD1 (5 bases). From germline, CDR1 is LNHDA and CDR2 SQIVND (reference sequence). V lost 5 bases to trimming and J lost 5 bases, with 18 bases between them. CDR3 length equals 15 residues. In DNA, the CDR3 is TGTGCCAGTAGTTCGTCAAGTTTGGGGGGGACTGAAGCTTTCTTT. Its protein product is CASSSSSLGGTEAFF.

The CDR3: CASSIITGSFHEQFF. CDR3 nucleotides: TGTGCCAGTAGTATAATTACGGGATCTTTTCATGAGCAGTTCTTC. The chain uses TRBV19 and TRBJ2-1, with a tentative D call TRBD2 (5 bases). In germline, CDR1 is LNHDA, CDR2 SQIVND (reference sequence). This CDR3 has 15 amino acids. Trimming stripped 2 bases from V and 8 bases from J, with 16 bases between. Supplemented by reference TRBV19 and TRBJ2-1, the full variable domain reads DGGITQSPKYLFRKEGQNVTLSCEQNLNHDAMYWYRQDPGQGLRLIYYSQIVNDFQKGDIAEGYSVSREKKESFPLTVTSAQKNPTAFYLCASSIITGSFHEQFFGPGTRLTVL.

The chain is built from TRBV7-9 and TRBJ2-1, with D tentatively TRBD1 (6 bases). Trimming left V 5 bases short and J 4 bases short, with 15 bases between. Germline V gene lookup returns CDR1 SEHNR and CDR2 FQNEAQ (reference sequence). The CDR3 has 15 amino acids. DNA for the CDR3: TGTGCCAGCAGCCCCGACCCGGACAGTTACAATGAGCAGTTCTTC. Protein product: CASSPDPDSYNEQFF.

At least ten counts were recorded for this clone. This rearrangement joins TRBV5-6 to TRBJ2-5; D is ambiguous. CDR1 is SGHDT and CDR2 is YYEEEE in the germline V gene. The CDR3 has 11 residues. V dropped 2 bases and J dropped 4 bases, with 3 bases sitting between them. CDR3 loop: CASSLTETQYF. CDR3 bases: TGTGCCAGCAGCTTAACAGAGACCCAGTACTTC. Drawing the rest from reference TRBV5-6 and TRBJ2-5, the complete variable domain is DAGVTQSPTHLIKTRGQQVTLRCSPKSGHDTVSWYQQALGQGPQFIFQYYEEEERQRGNFPDRFSGHQFPNYSSELNVNALLLGDSALYLCASSLTETQYFGPGTRLLVL.

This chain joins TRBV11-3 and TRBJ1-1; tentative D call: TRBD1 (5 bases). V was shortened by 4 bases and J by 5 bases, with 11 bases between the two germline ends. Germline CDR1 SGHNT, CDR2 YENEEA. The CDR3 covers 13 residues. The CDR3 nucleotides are TGTGCCAGCAGCTACGACAGCTTAACTGAAGCTTTCTTT. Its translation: CASSYDSLTEAFF.

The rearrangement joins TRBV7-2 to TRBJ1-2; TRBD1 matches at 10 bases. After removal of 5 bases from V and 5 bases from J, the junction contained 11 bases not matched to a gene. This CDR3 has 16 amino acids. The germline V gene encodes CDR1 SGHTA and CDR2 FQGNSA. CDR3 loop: CASSTGTGEPVYGYTF. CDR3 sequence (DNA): TGTGCCAGCAGCACCGGGACAGGGGAACCCGTATATGGCTACACCTTC.

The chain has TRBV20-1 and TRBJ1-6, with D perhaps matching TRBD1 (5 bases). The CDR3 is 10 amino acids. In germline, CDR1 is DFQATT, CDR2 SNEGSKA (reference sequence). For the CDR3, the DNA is TGCAGCGACAGTAATTCACCCCTCCACTTT. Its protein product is CSDSNSPLHF.

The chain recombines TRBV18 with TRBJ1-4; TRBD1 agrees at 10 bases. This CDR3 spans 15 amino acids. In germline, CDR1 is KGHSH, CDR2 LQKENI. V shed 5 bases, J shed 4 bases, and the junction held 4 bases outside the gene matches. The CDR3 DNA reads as TGTGCCAGCTCAGGGACAGGGGAAGATAATGAAAAACTGTTTTTT. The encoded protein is CASSGTGEDNEKLFF.

The DNA of the CDR3 is TGTGCCAGCAGGGCCGGGACAGGGGGCCTAAACTATGGCTACACCTTC. The encoded protein is CASRAGTGGLNYGYTF. The gene calls are TRBV2 and TRBJ1-2, with TRBD1 identical over 12 bases. The CDR3 consists of 16 residues. Germline CDR1 is SNHLY and CDR2 is FYNNEI. V was pared by 6 bases and J by 2 bases, with 7 bases of the junction left unmatched.

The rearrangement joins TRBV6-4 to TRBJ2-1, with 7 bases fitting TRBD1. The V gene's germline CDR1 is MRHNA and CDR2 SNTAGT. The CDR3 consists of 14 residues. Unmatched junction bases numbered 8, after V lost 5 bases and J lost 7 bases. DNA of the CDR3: TGTGCCAGCAGTATACAGGGGAATGGGAATGAGCAGTTCTTC. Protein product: CASSIQGNGNEQFF.

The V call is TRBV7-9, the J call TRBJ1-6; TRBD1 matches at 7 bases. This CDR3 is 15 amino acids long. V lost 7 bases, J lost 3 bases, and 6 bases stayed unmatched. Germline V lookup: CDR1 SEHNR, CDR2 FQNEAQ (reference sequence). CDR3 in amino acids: CASTQGDSYNSPLHF. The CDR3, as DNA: TGTGCCAGCACCCAAGGGGACAGCTATAATTCACCCCTCCACTTT.

The DNA for the CDR3 is TGTGCCAGCAGTCCCAAGGGCAACACTGAAGCTTTCTTT. It codes for CASSPKGNTEAFF. The chain links TRBV12-3 or TRBV12-4 to TRBJ1-1; no definite D call. Trimming pared 5 bases from V and 2 bases from J, leaving 9 bases between. The CDR3 extends over 13 amino acids.

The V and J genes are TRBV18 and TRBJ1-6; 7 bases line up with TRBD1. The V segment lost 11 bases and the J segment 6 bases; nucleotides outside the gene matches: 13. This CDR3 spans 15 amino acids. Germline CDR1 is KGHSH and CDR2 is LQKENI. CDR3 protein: CASLLEGAGNSPLHF. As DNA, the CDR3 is TGTGCCTCTCTTTTAGAGGGGGCAGGTAATTCACCCCTCCACTTT.

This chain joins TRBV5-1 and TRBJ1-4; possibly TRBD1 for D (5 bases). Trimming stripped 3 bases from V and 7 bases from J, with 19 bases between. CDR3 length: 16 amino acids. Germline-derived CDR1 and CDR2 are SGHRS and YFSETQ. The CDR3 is CASSSTDDRTGEKLFF. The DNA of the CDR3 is TGCGCCAGCAGCTCCACGGATGACAGAACGGGTGAAAAACTGTTTTTT.

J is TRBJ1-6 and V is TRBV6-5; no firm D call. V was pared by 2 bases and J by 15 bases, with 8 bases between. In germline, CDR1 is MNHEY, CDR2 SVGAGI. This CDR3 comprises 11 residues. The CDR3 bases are TGTGCCAGCAGTTACCGGGGTAGCCTCCACTTT. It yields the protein CASSYRGSLHF.

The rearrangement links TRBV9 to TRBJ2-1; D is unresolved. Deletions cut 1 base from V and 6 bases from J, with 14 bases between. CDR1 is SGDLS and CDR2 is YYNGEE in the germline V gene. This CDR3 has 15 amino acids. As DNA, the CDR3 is TGTGCCAGCAGCGTAATCGGTCAGCAATTCAATGAGCAGTTCTTC. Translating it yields CASSVIGQQFNEQFF.

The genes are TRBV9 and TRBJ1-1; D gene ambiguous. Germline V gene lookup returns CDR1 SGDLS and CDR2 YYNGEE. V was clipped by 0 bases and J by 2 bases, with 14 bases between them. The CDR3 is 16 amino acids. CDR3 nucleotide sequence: TGTGCCAGCAGCGTAGTTCAACTGGGAGACAACACTGAAGCTTTCTTT. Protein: CASSVVQLGDNTEAFF. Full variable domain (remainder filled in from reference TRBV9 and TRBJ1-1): DSGVTQTPKHLITATGQRVTLRCSPRSGDLSVYWYQQSLDQGLQFLIQYYNGEERAKGNILERFSAQQFPDLHSELNLSSLELGDSALYFCASSVVQLGDNTEAFFGQGTRLTVV.

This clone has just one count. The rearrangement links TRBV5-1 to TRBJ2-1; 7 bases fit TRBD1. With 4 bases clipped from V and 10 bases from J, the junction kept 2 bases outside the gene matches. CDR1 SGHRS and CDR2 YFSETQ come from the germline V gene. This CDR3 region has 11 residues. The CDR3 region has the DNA TGCGCCAGCAGCCGGGACAGAGAGCAGTTCTTC. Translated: CASSRDREQFF.

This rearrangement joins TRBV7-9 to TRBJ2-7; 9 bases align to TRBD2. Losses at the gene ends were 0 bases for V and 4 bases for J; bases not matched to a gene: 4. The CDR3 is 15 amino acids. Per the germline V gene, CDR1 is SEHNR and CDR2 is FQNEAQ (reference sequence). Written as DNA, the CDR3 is TGTGCCAGCAGCTTAGCTAGCGGGAGTTGGTACGAGCAGTACTTC. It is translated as CASSLASGSWYEQYF.

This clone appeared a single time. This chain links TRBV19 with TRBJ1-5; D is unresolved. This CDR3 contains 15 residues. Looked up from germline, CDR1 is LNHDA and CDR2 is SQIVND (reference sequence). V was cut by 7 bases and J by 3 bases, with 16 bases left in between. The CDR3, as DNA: TGTGCCAGTAACCGCCTAGGGCAGTTCAATCAGCCCCAGCATTTT. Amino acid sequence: CASNRLGQFNQPQHF.

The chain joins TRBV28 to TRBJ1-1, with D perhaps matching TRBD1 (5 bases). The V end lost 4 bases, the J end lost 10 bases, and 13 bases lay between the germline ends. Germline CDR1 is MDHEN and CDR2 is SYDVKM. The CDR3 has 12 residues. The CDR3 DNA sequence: TGTGCCAGCAGTTCCAACAGGCTTGGAGCTTTCTTT. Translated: CASSSNRLGAFF.

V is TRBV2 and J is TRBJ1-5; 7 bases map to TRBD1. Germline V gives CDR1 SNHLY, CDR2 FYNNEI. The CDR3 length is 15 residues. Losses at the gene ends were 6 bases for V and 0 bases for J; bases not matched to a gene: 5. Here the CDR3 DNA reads TGTGCCAGCAGGACAGGGTCGAGTAGCAATCAGCCCCAGCATTTT. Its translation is CASRTGSSSNQPQHF.

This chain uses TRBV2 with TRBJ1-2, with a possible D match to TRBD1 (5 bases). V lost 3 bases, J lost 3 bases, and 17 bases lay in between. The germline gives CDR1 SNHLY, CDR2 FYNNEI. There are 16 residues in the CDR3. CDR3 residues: CASSDPWAGYDYGYTF. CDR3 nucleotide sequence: TGTGCCAGCAGTGACCCTTGGGCAGGGTATGACTATGGCTACACCTTC.

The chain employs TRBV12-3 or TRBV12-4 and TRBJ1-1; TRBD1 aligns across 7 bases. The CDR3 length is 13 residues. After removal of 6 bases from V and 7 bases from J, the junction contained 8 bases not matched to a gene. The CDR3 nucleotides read TGTGCCAGCAGCTCTACTGGGACAGTTGAAGCTTTCTTT. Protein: CASSSTGTVEAFF.

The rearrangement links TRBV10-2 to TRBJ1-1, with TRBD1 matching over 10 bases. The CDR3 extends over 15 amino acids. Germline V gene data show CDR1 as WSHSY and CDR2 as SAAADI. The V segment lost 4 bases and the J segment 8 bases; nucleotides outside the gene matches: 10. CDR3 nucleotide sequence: TGCGCCAGCAGTGCCCAAGGACAGGGGGAGACAGAAGCTTTCTTT. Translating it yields CASSAQGQGETEAFF.